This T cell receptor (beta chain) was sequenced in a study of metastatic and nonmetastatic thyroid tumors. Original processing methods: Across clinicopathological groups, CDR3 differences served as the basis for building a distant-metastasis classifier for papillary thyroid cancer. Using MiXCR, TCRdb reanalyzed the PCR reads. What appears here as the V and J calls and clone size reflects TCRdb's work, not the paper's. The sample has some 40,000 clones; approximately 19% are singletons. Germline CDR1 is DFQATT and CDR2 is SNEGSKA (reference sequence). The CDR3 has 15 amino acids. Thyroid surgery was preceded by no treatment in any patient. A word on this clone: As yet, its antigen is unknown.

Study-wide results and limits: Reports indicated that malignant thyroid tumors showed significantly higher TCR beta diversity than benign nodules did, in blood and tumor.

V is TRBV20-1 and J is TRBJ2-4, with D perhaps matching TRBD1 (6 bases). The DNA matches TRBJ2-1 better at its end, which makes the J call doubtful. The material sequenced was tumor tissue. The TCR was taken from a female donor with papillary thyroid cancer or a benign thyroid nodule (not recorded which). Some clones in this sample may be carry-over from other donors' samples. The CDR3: CSARDLRGDNNEQFF. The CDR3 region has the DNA TGCAGTGCTAGAGATCTTCGTGGGGACAACAATGAGCAGTTCTTC.